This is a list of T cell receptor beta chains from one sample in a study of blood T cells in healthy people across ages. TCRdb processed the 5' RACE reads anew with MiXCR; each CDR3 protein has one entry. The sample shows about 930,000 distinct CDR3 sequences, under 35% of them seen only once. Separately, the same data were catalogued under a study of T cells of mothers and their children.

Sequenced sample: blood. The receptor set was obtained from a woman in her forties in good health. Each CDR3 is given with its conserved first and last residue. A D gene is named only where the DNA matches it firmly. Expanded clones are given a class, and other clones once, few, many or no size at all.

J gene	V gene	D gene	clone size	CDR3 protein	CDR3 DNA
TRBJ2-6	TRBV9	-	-	CASGGPSGANVLTF	TGTGCCAGCGGAGGGCCCTCTGGGGCCAACGTCCTGACTTTC
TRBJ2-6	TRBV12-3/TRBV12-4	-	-	CASSQGRGAGANVLTF	TGTGCCAGCAGCCAGGGACGAGGGGCTGGGGCCAACGTCCTGACTTTC
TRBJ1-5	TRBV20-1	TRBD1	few	CSARDPTGGNQPQHF	TGCAGTGCTAGAGACCCCACAGGGGGCAATCAGCCCCAGCATTTT
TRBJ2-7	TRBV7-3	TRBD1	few	CASSLSQGFLHEQYF	TGTGCCAGCAGCTTATCACAGGGGTTTCTGCACGAGCAGTACTTC
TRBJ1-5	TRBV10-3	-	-	CAVSGTGNQPQHF	TGTGCCGTCTCAGGGACGGGCAATCAGCCCCAGCATTTT
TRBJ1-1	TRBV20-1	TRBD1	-	CNASSDREWEAFF	TGCAATGCTAGTTCTGACAGGGAATGGGAGGCTTTCTTT
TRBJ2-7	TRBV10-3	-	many	CAISNPRGEQYF	TGTGCCATCAGCAACCCTAGGGGCGAGCAGTACTTC
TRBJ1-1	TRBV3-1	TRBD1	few	CASSETGQNTEAFF	TGTGCCAGCAGCGAGACAGGGCAGAACACTGAAGCTTTCTTT
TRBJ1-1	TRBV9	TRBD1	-	CASSGNRDRGMNTEAFF	TGTGCCAGCAGCGGCAACCGGGACAGGGGAATGAACACTGAAGCTTTCTTT
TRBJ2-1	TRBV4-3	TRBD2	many	CASSQALAGEYNEQFF	TGCGCCAGCAGCCAAGCGTTAGCGGGGGAGTACAATGAGCAGTTCTTC
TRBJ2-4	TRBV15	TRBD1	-	CATSRPSADRAKEQYF	TGTGCCACCAGCAGACCATCAGCGGACAGGGCGAAGGAGCAGTACTTC
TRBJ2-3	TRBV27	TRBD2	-	CASSSDGRAFVDTQYF	TGTGCCAGCAGTTCCGACGGGAGGGCGTTCGTGGATACGCAGTATTTT
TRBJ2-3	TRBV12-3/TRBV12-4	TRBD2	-	CASSQTGGPTDTQYF	TGTGCCAGCAGCCAAACGGGGGGGCCTACAGATACGCAGTATTTT
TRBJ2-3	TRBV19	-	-	CASSRVVAGNTQYF	TGTGCCAGTAGTAGAGTCGTTGCCGGTAATACGCAGTATTTT
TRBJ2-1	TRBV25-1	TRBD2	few	CASSDPSQQLAGNEQFF	TGTGCCAGCAGTGACCCTTCCCAGCAACTAGCGGGGAATGAGCAGTTCTTC
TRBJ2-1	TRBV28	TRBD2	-	CASTVSGRSYNEQFF	TGTGCCAGCACCGTTAGCGGGAGGTCCTACAATGAGCAGTTCTTC